The subject of this entry is one T cell receptor (beta chain). The protocol was immunoSEQ multiplex PCR, while the TCRdb copy is restricted to in-frame clones and leaves out a portion. The sample consists of 300,000 to 400,000 clones, approximately 85% of them appearing once. The sample belongs to a study of blood T cell repertoires in COVID-19. The germline V gene has CDR1 LNHNV and CDR2 YYDKDF (reference sequence). The ends were cut back, 3 bases at V and 5 bases at J, with 13 bases in the middle. The CDR3 covers 14 residues. The receptor's source is a human donor in a cohort sampled during active COVID-19. The rearrangement links TRBV15 to TRBJ1-2; D ambiguous. Sequencing was performed on peripheral blood. The CDR3 bases are TGTGCCACCAGCAGTCCCGGGGAATTTTATGGCTACACCTTC. It specifies CATSSPGEFYGYTF.